These T cell receptor beta chains were read from a single sample in a study of graft-versus-host responses after intestinal transplantation. The data were produced by immunoSEQ multiplex PCR, yet TCRdb's version contains in-frame clones alone and is incomplete. The table includes 80,000 to 95,000 clones, approximately 94% detected once. The antigens these receptors bind are not known. The source was unstimulated CD8+ T cells sorted from spleen or lymph node cells, collected before intestinal transplant. These receptors were obtained from a human donor who received an intestinal transplant. Each CDR3 is given with its conserved first and last residue.

v_call: TRBV7-8
j_call: TRBJ1-1
cdr3_aa: CASSSRSPDTEAFF

v_call: TRBV5-6
j_call: TRBJ2-7
cdr3_aa: CASSYGQGSEQYF

v_call: TRBV19
j_call: TRBJ2-3
cdr3_aa: CASGPREDTDTQYF

v_call: TRBV2
j_call: TRBJ2-7
cdr3_aa: CASSELLSGYEQYF

v_call: TRBV11-2
j_call: TRBJ1-2
cdr3_aa: CASSWGQGAGGYTF

v_call: TRBV7-2
j_call: TRBJ2-5
cdr3_aa: CASSFIPGLASERGETQYF

v_call: TRBV7-2
j_call: TRBJ2-7
cdr3_aa: CASSFGLTYEQYF

v_call: TRBV11-2
j_call: TRBJ1-1
cdr3_aa: CASSLTPGGADTEAFF

v_call: TRBV29-1
j_call: TRBJ2-1
cdr3_aa: CSVAWIAGVSYNEQFF

v_call: TRBV7-2
j_call: TRBJ2-2
cdr3_aa: CASSLGGTVLRF

v_call: TRBV20-1
j_call: TRBJ2-1
cdr3_aa: CSAPGDNEQFF

v_call: TRBV23-1
j_call: TRBJ2-7
cdr3_aa: CASSLAVSYEQYF

v_call: TRBV10-2
j_call: TRBJ1-1
cdr3_aa: CASGRSFRPTEAFF

v_call: TRBV9
j_call: TRBJ1-1
cdr3_aa: CASSVGGAGTEAFF

v_call: TRBV4-1
j_call: TRBJ2-7
cdr3_aa: CASSQSFSGAYEQYF

v_call: TRBV7-9
j_call: TRBJ2-5
cdr3_aa: CASADRNSGLDQETQYF

v_call: TRBV30
j_call: TRBJ2-3
cdr3_aa: CAWGSGSTDTQYF

v_call: TRBV30
j_call: TRBJ2-2
cdr3_aa: CAWSAGLAIGELFF

v_call: TRBV7-8
j_call: TRBJ1-1
cdr3_aa: CASSAGRYMNTEAFF

v_call: TRBV11-2
j_call: TRBJ1-1
cdr3_aa: CASSHGQVNTEAFF

v_call: TRBV5-6
j_call: TRBJ2-2
cdr3_aa: CASSPNSGELFF

v_call: TRBV29-1
j_call: TRBJ2-5
cdr3_aa: CSVDPGQGTETQYF

v_call: TRBV14
j_call: TRBJ1-2
cdr3_aa: CASSQEALGSGLYGYTF

v_call: TRBV19
j_call: TRBJ2-7
cdr3_aa: CASTTSPGTSHEQYF

v_call: TRBV4-3
j_call: TRBJ1-2
cdr3_aa: CASSQDRDRGLSGYGYTF

v_call: TRBV7-2
j_call: TRBJ2-1
cdr3_aa: CASSLANPSEQFF

v_call: TRBV6-5
j_call: TRBJ2-2
cdr3_aa: CAMRRGSYTGELFF